This TCR beta chain was sequenced for a study of STAT5B mutations in CD4+ large granular lymphocyte leukemia. Study outcomes and limitations: 8/27 top patient clones versus 2/35 control clones were TRBV06-family. Approximately 25% of private leukemic clonotypes occurred rarely in other patients' non-leukemic repertoires. Patient CD4-sorted repertoires stayed more clonal than healthy ones after leukemic-clone removal.

In the original workflow: A productive frequency of 2.59 x 10-5 was the lowest detectable. The method was immunoSEQ multiplex PCR; TCRdb's version includes in-frame clones alone and lacks a portion of them. V, J and clone size are those of that table, while D and trimming were read from the DNA. Here the sample spans tens of thousands of clones, approximately 85% being singletons. As regards this clone: Its antigen is undetermined. Other DNA sequences of this sample code for an identical CDR3.

Germline loops: CDR1 SGHRS, CDR2 YFSETQ. V shed 2 bases and J shed 4 bases, with 10 bases lying between them. The CDR3 length is 13 residues. The chain has TRBV5-1 and TRBJ2-7; possibly TRBD1 for D (6 bases). The TCR comes from a human donor in good health. The source material was CD4+ T cells from blood buffy coats. The CDR3 loop reads CASSLVQGYEQYF. CDR3 DNA sequence: TGCGCCAGCAGCTTAGTTCAGGGGTACGAGCAGTACTTC.